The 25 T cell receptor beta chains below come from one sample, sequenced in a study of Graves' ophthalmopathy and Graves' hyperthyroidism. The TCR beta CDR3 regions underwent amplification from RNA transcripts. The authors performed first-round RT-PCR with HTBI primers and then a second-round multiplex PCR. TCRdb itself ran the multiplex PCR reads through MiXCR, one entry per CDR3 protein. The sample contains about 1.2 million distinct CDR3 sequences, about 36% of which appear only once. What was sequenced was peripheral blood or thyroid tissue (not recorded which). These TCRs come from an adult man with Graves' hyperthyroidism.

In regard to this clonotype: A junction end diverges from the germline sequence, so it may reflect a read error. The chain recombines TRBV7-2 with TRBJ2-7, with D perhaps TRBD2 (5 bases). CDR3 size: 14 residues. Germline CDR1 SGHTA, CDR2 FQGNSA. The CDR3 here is CASSPVSTSGELYF. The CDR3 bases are TGTGCCAGCAGCCCTGTCAGCACATCCGGGGAGCTGTACTTC. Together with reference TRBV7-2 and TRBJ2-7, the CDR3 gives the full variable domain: GAGVSQSPSNKVTEKGKDVELRCDPISGHTALYWYRQSLGQGLEFLIYFQGNSAPDKSGLPSDRFSAERTGGSVSTLTIQRTQQEDSAVYLCASSPVSTSGELYFGPGTRLTVT.

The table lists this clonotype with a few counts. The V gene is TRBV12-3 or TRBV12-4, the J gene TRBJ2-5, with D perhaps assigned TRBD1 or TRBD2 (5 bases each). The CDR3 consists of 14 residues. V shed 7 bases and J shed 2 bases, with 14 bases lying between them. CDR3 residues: CASKRDGLQETQYF. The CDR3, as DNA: TGTGCCAGCAAAAGGGACGGATTACAAGAGACCCAGTACTTC.

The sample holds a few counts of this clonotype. CDR3 sequence reads: CASSPRTAYNSPLHF. The CDR3 DNA reads as TGTGCCAGCAGCCCGAGGACAGCTTATAATTCACCCCTCCACTTT. The chain employs TRBV5-4 and TRBJ1-6; D perhaps matches TRBD1 (6 bases). The CDR3 is 15 amino acids. The germline V gene encodes CDR1 SGHNT and CDR2 YYREEE (reference sequence). With 4 bases removed from V and 4 bases from J, the gap between germline ends came to 12 bases.

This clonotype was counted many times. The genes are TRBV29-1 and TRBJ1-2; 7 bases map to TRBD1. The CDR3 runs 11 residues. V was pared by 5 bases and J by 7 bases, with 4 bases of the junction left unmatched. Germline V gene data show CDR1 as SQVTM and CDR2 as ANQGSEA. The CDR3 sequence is CSVTGEGGYTF. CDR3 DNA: TGCAGCGTTACAGGGGAGGGTGGCTACACCTTC.

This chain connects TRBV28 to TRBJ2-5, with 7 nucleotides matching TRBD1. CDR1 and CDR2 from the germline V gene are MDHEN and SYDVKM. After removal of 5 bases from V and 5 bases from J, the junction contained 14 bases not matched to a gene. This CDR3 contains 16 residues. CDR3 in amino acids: CASSAQGGPRGETQYF. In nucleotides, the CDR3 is TGTGCCAGCAGTGCCCAGGGCGGGCCCAGGGGGGAGACCCAGTACTTC.

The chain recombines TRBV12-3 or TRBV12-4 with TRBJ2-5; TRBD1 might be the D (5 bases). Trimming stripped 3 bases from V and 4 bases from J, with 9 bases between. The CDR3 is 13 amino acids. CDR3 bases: TGTGCCAGCAGTTTCGACAGACTAGAGACCCAGTACTTC. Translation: CASSFDRLETQYF.

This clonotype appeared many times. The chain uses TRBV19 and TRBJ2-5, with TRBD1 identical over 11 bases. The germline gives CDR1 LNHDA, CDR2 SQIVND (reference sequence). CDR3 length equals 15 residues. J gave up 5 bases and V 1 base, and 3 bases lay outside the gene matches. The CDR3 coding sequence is TGTGCCAGTAGTATAGGGACAGGGGGCGCGGAGACCCAGTACTTC. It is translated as CASSIGTGGAETQYF.

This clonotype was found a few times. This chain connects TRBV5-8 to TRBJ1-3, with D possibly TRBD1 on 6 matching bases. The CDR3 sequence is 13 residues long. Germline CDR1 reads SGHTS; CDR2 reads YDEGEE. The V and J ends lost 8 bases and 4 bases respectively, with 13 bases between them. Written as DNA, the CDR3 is TGTGCCAGAACCGGGACAAAAGGAAACACCATATATTTT. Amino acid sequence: CARTGTKGNTIYF.

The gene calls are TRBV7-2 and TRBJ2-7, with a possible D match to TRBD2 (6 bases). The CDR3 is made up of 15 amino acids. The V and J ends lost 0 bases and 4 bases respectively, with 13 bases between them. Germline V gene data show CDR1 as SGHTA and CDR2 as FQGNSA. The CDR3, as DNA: TGTGCCAGCAGCTTAGCGTGGGGGGAGCAGTACGAGCAGTACTTC. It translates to CASSLAWGEQYEQYF.

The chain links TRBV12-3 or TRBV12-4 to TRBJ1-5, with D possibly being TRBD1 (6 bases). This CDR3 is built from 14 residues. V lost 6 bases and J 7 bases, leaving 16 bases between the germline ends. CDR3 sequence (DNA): TGTGCCAGCAGGATGAGGGGGGCCCGGCAGCCCCAGCATTTT. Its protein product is CASRMRGARQPQHF.

The CDR3 DNA follows: TGTGCCAGTAGAACCGGGACAGGGGAAGAGACCCAGTACTTC. Protein product: CASRTGTGEETQYF. The chain carries TRBV19 and TRBJ2-5; 10 bases line up with TRBD1. After removal of 6 bases from V and 3 bases from J, the junction contained 4 bases not matched to a gene. The CDR3 loop spans 14 amino acids. Germline CDR1 is LNHDA and CDR2 is SQIVND (reference sequence).

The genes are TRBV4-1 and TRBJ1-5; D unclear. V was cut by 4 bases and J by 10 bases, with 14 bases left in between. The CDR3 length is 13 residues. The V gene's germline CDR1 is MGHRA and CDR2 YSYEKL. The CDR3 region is CASSPQNFGPQHF. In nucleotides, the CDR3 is TGCGCCAGCAGCCCCCAGAATTTTGGACCCCAGCATTTT.

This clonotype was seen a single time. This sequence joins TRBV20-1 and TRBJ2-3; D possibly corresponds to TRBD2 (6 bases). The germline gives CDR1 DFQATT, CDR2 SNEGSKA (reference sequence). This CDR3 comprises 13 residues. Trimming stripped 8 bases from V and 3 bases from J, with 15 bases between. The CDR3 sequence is CSPDSGPTDTQYF. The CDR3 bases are TGCAGTCCCGATAGCGGACCGACAGATACGCAGTATTTT.

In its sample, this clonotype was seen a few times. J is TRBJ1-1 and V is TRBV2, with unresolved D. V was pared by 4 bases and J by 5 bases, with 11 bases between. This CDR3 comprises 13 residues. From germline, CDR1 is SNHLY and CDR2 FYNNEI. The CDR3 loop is CASSGLGRTEAFF. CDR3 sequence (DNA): TGTGCCAGCAGTGGATTGGGGAGGACTGAAGCTTTCTTT.

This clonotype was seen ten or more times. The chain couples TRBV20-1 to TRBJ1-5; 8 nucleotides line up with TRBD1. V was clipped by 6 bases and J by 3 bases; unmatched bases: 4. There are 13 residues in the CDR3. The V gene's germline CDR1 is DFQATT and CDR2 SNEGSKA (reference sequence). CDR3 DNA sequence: TGCAGTGCCGGACAGGGTCCCAATCAGCCCCAGCATTTT. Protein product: CSAGQGPNQPQHF.

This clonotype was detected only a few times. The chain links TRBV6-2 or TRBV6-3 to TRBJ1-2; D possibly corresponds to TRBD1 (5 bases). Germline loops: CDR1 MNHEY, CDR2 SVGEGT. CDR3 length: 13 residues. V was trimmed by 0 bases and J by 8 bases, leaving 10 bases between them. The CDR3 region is CASSYSGLSGYTF. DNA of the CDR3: TGTGCCAGCAGTTACTCGGGACTGAGCGGCTACACCTTC.

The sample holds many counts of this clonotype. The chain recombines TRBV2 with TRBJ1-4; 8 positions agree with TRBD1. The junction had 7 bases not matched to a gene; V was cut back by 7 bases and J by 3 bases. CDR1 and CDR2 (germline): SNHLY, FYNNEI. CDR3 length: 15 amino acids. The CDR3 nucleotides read TGTGCCAGCATCGAGGACAGGGCAGCTAATGAAAAACTGTTTTTT. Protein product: CASIEDRAANEKLFF.

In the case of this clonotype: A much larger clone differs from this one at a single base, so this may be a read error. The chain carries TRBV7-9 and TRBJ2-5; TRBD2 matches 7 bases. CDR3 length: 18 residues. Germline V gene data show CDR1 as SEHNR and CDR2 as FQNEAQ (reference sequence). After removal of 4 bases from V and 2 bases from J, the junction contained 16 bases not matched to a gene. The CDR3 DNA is TGTGCCAGCAGCTCCGGGTCCCGGGGGGTGGGACCACAAGAGACCCAGTACTTC. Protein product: CASSSGSRGVGPQETQYF.

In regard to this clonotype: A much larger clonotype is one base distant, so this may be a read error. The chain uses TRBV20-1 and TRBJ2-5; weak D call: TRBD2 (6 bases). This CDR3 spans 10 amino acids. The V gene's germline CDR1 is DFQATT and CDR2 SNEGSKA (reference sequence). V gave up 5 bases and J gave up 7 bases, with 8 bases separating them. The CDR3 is CSAQEGTQYF. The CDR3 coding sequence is TGCAGTGCTCAGGAGGGGACCCAGTACTTC.

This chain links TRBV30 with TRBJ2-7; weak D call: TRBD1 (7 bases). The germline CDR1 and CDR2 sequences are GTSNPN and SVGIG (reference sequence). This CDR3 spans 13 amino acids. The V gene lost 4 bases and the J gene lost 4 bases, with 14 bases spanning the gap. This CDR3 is CAWTPGGSYEQYF. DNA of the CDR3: TGTGCCTGGACTCCAGGGGGGAGTTACGAGCAGTACTTC. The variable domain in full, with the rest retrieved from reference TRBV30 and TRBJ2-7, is SQTIHQWPATLVQPVGSPLSLECTVEGTSNPNLYWYRQAAGRGLQLLFYSVGIGQISSEVPQNLSASRPQDRQFILSSKKLLLSDSGFYLCAWTPGGSYEQYFGPGTRLTVT.

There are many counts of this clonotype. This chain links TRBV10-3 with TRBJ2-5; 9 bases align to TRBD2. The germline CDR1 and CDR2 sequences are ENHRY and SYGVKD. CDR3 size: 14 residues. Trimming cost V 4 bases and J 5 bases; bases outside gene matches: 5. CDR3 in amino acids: CAISVAGVGETQYF. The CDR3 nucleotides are TGTGCCATCAGTGTAGCGGGAGTTGGGGAGACCCAGTACTTC.

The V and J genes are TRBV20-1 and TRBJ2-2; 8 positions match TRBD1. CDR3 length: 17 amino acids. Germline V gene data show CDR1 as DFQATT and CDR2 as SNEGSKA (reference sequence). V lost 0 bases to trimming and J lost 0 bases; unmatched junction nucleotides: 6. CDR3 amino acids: CSARETQGVSNTGELFF. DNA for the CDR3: TGCAGTGCTAGAGAGACACAGGGGGTCTCGAACACCGGGGAGCTGTTTTTT.

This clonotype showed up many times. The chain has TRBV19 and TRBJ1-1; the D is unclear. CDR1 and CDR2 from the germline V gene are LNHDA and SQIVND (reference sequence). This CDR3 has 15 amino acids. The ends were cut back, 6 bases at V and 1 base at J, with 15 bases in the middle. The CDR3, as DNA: TGTGCCAGTAGAACACATGACGGCGGGAACACTGAAGCTTTCTTT. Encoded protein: CASRTHDGGNTEAFF.

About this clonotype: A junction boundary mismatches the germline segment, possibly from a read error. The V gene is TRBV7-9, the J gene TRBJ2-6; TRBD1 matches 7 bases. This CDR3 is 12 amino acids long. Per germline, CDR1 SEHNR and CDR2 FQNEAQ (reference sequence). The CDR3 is CASSTTGLTEAF. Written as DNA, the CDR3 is TGTGCCAGCAGCACGACAGGGCTCACTGAAGCTTTC.

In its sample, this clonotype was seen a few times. CDR3 sequence (DNA): TGCGCCAGCAGCCAGGCTGACGGGGACTCCTACGAGCAGTACTTC. Protein sequence: CASSQADGDSYEQYF. V usage is TRBV4-1 and J usage is TRBJ2-7, with TRBD2 as a possible D gene (5 bases). Trimming took off 3 bases at V and 0 bases at J, with 12 bases between the two ends. CDR1 is MGHRA and CDR2 is YSYEKL in the germline V gene. CDR3 length equals 15 residues.